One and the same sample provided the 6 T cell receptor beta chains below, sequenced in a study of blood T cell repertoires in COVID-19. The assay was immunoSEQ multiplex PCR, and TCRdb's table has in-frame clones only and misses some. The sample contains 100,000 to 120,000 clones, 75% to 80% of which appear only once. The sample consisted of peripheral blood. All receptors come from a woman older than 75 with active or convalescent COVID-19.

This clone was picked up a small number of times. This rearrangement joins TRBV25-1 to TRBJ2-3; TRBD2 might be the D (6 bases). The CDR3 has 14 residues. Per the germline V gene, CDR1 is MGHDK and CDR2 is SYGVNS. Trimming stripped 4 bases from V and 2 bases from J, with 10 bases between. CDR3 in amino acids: CASSGGEFTDTQYF. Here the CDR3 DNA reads TGTGCCAGCAGTGGGGGGGAGTTCACAGATACGCAGTATTTT.

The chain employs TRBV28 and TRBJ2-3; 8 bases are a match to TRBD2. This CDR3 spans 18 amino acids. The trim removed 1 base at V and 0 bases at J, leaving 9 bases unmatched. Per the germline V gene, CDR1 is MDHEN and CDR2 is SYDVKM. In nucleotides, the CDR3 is TGTGCCAGCAGTTTATCCCCGGGACTAGGGGCTAGCACAGATACGCAGTATTTT. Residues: CASSLSPGLGASTDTQYF.

This chain's CDR3 is CASSLRDSTQETQYF. CDR3 bases: TGCGCCAGCAGCTTGAGGGACAGCACACAAGAGACCCAGTACTTC. V usage is TRBV5-1 and J usage is TRBJ2-5, with 7 bases fitting TRBD1. The CDR3 consists of 15 residues. Germline CDR1 is SGHRS and CDR2 is YFSETQ. The V and J ends lost 1 base and 2 bases, in that order; junction bases with no gene match: 5.

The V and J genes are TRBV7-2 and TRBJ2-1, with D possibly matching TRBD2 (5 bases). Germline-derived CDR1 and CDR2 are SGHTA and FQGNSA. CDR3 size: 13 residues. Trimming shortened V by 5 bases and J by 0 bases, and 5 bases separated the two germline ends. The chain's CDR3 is CASSGSSYNEQFF. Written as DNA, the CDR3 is TGTGCCAGCAGCGGGAGCTCCTACAATGAGCAGTTCTTC.

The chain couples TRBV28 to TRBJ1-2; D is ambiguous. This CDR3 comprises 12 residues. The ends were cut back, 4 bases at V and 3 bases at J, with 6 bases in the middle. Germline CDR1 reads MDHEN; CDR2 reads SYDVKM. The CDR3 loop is CASSWSDYGYTF. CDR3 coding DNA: TGTGCCAGCAGTTGGAGCGACTATGGCTACACCTTC.

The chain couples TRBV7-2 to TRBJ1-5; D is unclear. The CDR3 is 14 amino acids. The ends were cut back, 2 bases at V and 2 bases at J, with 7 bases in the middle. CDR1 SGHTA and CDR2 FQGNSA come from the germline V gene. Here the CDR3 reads CASSLSQGNQPQHF. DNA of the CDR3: TGTGCCAGCAGCTTAAGTCAGGGCAATCAGCCCCAGCATTTT.